This is a list of T cell receptor beta chains from one sample in a study of tumor and adjacent non-tumor tissue in lung cancer. TCRdb passed the multiplex PCR reads through MiXCR, listing each CDR3 protein once. The sample includes more than 90,000 distinct CDR3 sequences, about 70% of them seen just once. The sample comprised lung tumor tissue. The origin of the receptors is a man aged 60-69 years with non-small cell lung cancer. Each CDR3 is given with its conserved first and last residue. A D gene is named only where the DNA matches it firmly. Where a row states a size, it is once, few, many or the class of an expanded clone; other rows omit it.

>-|TRBJ2-5|-|TRBV6-5|16
CASTHRWGVRQETQYF
TGTGCCAGCACCCATAGGTGGGGGGTTAGGCAAGAGACCCAGTACTTC
>-|TRBJ2-3|TRBD2|TRBV9|15
CASSVVGGRTDTQYF
TGTGCCAGCAGCGTTGTCGGCGGGAGAACAGATACCCAGTATTTT
>-|TRBJ1-1|-|TRBV6-5|13
CASSYLSMTEAFF
TGTGCCAGCAGTTACTTGAGTATGACTGAAGCTTTCTTT
>-|TRBJ2-6|-|TRBV11-3|15
CAISQQGSGANLMTF
TGTGCCATCAGCCAACAGGGTTCTGGGGCCAACCTCATGACTTTC
>-|TRBJ2-6|-|TRBV12-3/TRBV12-4|17
CASSPGTSASGSNVPTF
TGTGCCAGCAGTCCTGGGACTTCTGCCTCTGGGTCCAACGTCCCGACTTTC
>-|TRBJ2-6|-|TRBV5-4|17
CASSETGRTPGANLLTF
TGTGCCAGCAGCGAGACAGGAAGAACCCCTGGGGCCAACCTCCTGACTTTT
>-|TRBJ1-1|-|TRBV12-3/TRBV12-4|15
CASSLALRGGTEAFF
TGTGCCAGCAGTTTAGCGCTCAGAGGGGGAACTGAAGCTTTCTTT
>-|TRBJ1-2|TRBD1|TRBV11-3|13
CTSSLTGSWGYTF
TGTACTAGTAGCTTGACAGGGTCTTGGGGCTACACCTTC
>-|TRBJ2-5|TRBD1|TRBV12-3/TRBV12-4|16
CVSSLRQGARLGTQYF
TGTGTCAGCAGTTTACGACAGGGGGCGCGATTAGGGACCCAGTACTTC
>-|TRBJ2-7|-|TRBV20-1|16
CSARDDRPPSSYKQYF
TGCAGTGCTAGAGACGACCGGCCACCATCCTCCTACAAGCAGTACTTC
>-|TRBJ2-7|-|TRBV11-2|13
CASSSLGGTERYF
TGTGCCAGCAGCTCCCTTGGGGGGACCGAGCGGTACTTC
>few|TRBJ1-1|-|TRBV24-1|14
CATSDTHLGAEAFF
TGTGCCACCAGTGATACTCACCTGGGAGCTGAAGCTTTCTTT
>few|TRBJ2-7|-|TRBV7-2|12
CASSLSNYEQYF
TGTGCCAGCAGCCTAAGTAACTACGAGCAGTACTTC
>-|TRBJ2-1|-|TRBV12-3/TRBV12-4|13
CASRAPGNNEQFF
TGTGCCAGCAGAGCCCCAGGGAACAATGAGCAGTTCTTC
>many|TRBJ2-7|-|TRBV7-9|11
CASSLQGEQYF
TGTGCCAGCAGCTTACAGGGCGAGCAGTACTTC
>many|TRBJ2-3|TRBD2|TRBV29-1|13
CSVGTSGSDTQYF
TGCAGCGTTGGGACTAGCGGATCAGATACGCAGTATTTT
>medium-sized|TRBJ1-6|-|TRBV4-2|14
CASSQGHTDSPLHF
TGTGCCAGCAGCCAAGGCCATACCGATTCACCCCTCCACTTT
>-|TRBJ1-2|-|TRBV14|20
CTSSRDLGPGVGDSRGGYTF
TGTACCAGCAGCCGAGATCTCGGGCCCGGGGTAGGGGATTCAAGAGGGGGCTACACCTTC
>many|TRBJ1-2|-|TRBV6-5|13
CVSSLQPDYGYTF
TGTGTCAGCAGTTTACAGCCAGACTATGGCTACACCTTC
>-|TRBJ1-6|-|TRBV6-2/TRBV6-3|15
CASTPRGGVESPLHF
TGTGCCAGCACCCCTCGGGGCGGGGTTGAATCACCCCTCCACTTT
>many|TRBJ1-2|-|TRBV20-1|13
CSARAGTAYGYTF
TGCAGTGCTAGAGCTGGGACGGCCTATGGCTACACCTTC
>-|TRBJ2-3|-|TRBV24-1|15
CATNWRRGSTDTQYF
TGTGCCACCAATTGGAGGAGGGGGAGCACAGATACGCAGTATTTT
>-|TRBJ2-3|-|TRBV6-6|16
CTSSYSTGQTNQPQYF
TGTACCAGCAGTTACTCCACCGGACAGACGAATCAGCCCCAGTATTTT
>-|TRBJ1-2|TRBD1|TRBV6-6|14
CVSSYSDRKYGYTF
TGTGTCAGCAGTTACTCGGACAGGAAATATGGCTACACCTTC
>-|TRBJ2-1|TRBD2|TRBV6-5|15
CASRQGTSRMNEQFF
TGTGCCAGCAGGCAAGGGACTAGCAGGATGAATGAGCAGTTCTTC
>many|TRBJ2-6|-|TRBV6-1|17
CASSEGRQLSGANVLTF
TGTGCCAGCAGTGAAGGTAGACAGCTCTCTGGGGCCAACGTCCTGACTTTC
>-|TRBJ1-1|-|TRBV11-1|17
CASSLFGESTVNTEAFF
TGTGCCAGCAGCTTATTTGGGGAAAGCACAGTTAACACTGAAGCTTTCTTT
>once|TRBJ2-1|-|TRBV4-2|17
CVSSQDGNPGTYNDQFF
TGTGTCAGCAGCCAAGATGGGAACCCCGGAACCTACAATGATCAGTTCTTC
>many|TRBJ1-3|-|TRBV28|12
CASSSNPRTIYF
TGTGCCAGCAGCAGTAACCCCCGGACCATATATTTT
>-|TRBJ1-3|-|TRBV7-9|16
CVSSPRGPPSGNTIYF
TGTGTCAGCAGCCCACGCGGACCGCCCTCTGGAAACACCATATATTTT
>once|TRBJ1-1|-|TRBV14|15
CASESTADGSTEAFF
TGTGCCAGCGAATCAACAGCCGACGGGAGCACTGAAGCTTTCTTT
>many|TRBJ2-7|TRBD1|TRBV10-3|11
CAISNGQAARF
TGTGCCATCAGTAACGGACAGGCTGCTCGCTTC
>-|TRBJ2-2|-|TRBV6-2/TRBV6-3|13
CTSGGTNTGELFF
TGTACCAGCGGTGGAACGAACACTGGGGAGCTGTTTTTT
>many|TRBJ2-4|-|TRBV20-1|13
CSARAGRENIQYF
TGCAGTGCTAGGGCGGGAAGGGAAAACATTCAGTACTTC
>-|TRBJ1-1|-|TRBV6-5|14
CASGRLGDRTEAFF
TGTGCCAGCGGACGACTAGGAGACAGAACTGAAGCTTTCTTT
>-|TRBJ2-3|TRBD2|TRBV4-3|16
CASCQDASGSADTQYF
TGCGCCAGCTGCCAAGATGCCAGCGGGAGCGCAGATACGCAGTATTTT